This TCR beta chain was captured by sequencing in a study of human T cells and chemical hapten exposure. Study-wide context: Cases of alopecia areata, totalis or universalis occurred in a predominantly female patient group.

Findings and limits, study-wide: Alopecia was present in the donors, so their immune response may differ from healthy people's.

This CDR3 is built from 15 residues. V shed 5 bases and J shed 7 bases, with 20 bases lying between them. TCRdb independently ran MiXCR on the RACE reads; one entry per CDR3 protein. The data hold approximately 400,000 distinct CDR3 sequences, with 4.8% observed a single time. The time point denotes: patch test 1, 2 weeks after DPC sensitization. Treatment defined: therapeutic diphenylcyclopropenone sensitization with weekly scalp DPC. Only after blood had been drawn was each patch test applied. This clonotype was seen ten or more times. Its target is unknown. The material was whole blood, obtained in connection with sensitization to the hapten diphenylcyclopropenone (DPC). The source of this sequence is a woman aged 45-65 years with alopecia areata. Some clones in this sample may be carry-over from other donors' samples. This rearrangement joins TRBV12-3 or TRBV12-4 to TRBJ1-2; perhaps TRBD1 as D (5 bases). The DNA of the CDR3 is TGTGCCAGCAGTCCCCCGGGACCCTCGAGGGGTGGCTACACCTTC. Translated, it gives CASSPPGPSRGGYTF.